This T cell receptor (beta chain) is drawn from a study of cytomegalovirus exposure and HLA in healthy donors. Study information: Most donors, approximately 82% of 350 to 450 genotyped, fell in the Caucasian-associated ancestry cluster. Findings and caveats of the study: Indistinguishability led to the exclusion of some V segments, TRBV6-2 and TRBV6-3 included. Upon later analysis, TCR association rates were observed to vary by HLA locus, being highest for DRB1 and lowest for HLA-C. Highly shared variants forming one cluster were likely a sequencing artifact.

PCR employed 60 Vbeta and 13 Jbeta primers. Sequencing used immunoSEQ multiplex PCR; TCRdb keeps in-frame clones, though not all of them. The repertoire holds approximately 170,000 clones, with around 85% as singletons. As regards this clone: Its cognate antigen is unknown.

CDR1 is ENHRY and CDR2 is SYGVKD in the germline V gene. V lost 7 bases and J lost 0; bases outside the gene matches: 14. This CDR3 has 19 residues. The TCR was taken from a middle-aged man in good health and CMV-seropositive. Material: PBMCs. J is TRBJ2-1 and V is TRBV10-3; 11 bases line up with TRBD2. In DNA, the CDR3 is TGTGCCATCAAAGGCAAGGGACTAGCGGAGAAGAGCTCCTACAATGAGCAGTTCTTC. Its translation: CAIKGKGLAEKSSYNEQFF.